This TCR beta chain comes out of a study of HIV-infected patients and healthy controls. Germline values: CDR1 KGHSH, CDR2 LQKENI. This CDR3 is built from 16 residues. V lost 2 bases to trimming and J lost 2 bases; unmatched junction nucleotides: 7. No cell fractionation was done, so the repertoire covers all unsorted peripheral blood T cells. Control samples came from ten to eleven uninfected healthy donors, four of them resampled after two to three months. Reverse transcription used about 500 ng RNA and constant-region primers for alpha and beta. Separate chain-specific third strand synthesis with multiplexing indices produced the alpha and beta libraries. Via MiXCR, TCRdb re-called the 5' RACE reads, giving one row per CDR3 protein. The table lists 20,000 to 30,000 distinct CDR3 sequences, 8.5% to 9% of them singletons. General observations from the study: In healthy controls, MAIT alpha CDR3s were common; in HIV+ repertoires, severely depleted. Donor HLA types were not determined in the study. Significant mean usage differences between HIV-infected patients and controls involved eight alpha and eight beta V genes.

This clonotype showed up many times. Antigen specificity is unknown. Sequencing used blood. The receptor's source is an adult in good health. The chain links TRBV18 to TRBJ1-1; 8 nucleotides line up with TRBD1. CDR3 sequence: CASSPSGAGGNTEAFF. Written as DNA, the CDR3 is TGTGCCAGCTCACCATCGGGGGCAGGGGGCAACACTGAAGCTTTCTTT.